These 24 T cell receptor beta chains were all obtained from the same sample, sequenced in a study of CD8 T cells in ankylosing spondylitis. From the 5' RACE reads, TCRdb called clonotypes with MiXCR, one entry per CDR3 protein. The sample consists of approximately 250,000 distinct CDR3 sequences, approximately 30% of them appearing once. The sequenced material came from blood, either unsorted or a sorted T cell fraction (not recorded which). The receptors shown here come from a male donor with ankylosing spondylitis or in good health (not recorded which).

The rearrangement joins TRBV4-1 to TRBJ1-2; 9 bases agree with TRBD1. V shed 3 bases, J shed 4 bases, and the junction held 12 bases outside the gene matches. CDR3 size: 17 residues. Looked up from germline, CDR1 is MGHRA and CDR2 is YSYEKL. The CDR3 nucleotides are TGCGCCAGCAGCCAGGAACAGGGGGCGGATTTTGGCTATGGCTACACCTTC. It translates to CASSQEQGADFGYGYTF.

The V and J genes are TRBV20-1 and TRBJ2-1; 8 positions match TRBD2. Germline V gives CDR1 DFQATT, CDR2 SNEGSKA (reference sequence). The CDR3 spans 17 residues. V dropped 5 bases and J dropped 0; count of bases not matched to a gene: 12. CDR3 nucleotides: TGCAGTGCTGAAGCGCTTAGCGGGGCCCTCTCCTACAATGAGCAGTTCTTC. It translates to CSAEALSGALSYNEQFF.

V is TRBV10-3 and J is TRBJ1-4; D might be TRBD1 (5 bases). With 10 bases removed from V and 4 bases from J, the gap between germline ends came to 16 bases. The CDR3 totals 14 residues. From germline, CDR1 is ENHRY and CDR2 SYGVKD. This CDR3 reads CASRLDGGNEKLFF. The CDR3 nucleotides read TGTGCCAGCAGACTGGACGGGGGTAATGAAAAACTGTTTTTT.

The chain couples TRBV12-3 or TRBV12-4 to TRBJ1-4; maybe TRBD1 (5 bases). The V end lost 3 bases, the J end lost 0 bases, and 11 bases lay between the germline ends. The CDR3 is 16 residues long. DNA of the CDR3: TGTGCCAGCAGTTTGGGGACCCTAGCAACTAATGAAAAACTGTTTTTT. This codes for CASSLGTLATNEKLFF.

This clonotype was detected only a few times. The CDR3 loop reads CSATTPRTSTDTQYF. The CDR3 coding sequence is TGCAGTGCCACTACCCCACGGACTAGCACAGATACGCAGTATTTT. The chain couples TRBV20-1 to TRBJ2-3, with D maybe TRBD2 (5 bases). The V and J ends lost 6 bases and 0 bases respectively, with 16 bases between them. CDR1 and CDR2 from the germline V gene are DFQATT and SNEGSKA (reference sequence). This CDR3 is built from 15 residues.

The rearrangement joins TRBV5-1 to TRBJ2-3; possibly TRBD1 for D (5 bases). The length of the CDR3 is 13 residues. The germline V gene has CDR1 SGHRS and CDR2 YFSETQ. The V end lost 0 bases, the J end lost 6 bases, and 8 bases lay between the germline ends. The CDR3 protein is CASSLEGVDTQYF. In nucleotides, the CDR3 is TGCGCCAGCAGCTTGGAAGGGGTGGATACGCAGTATTTT.

In its sample, this clonotype was seen many times. V is TRBV6-4 and J is TRBJ2-3; 12 positions agree with TRBD2. V trimming: 0 bases; J trimming: 1 base; junction bases outside the gene matches: 2. CDR3 length: 17 amino acids. CDR1 is MRHNA, CDR2 SNTAGT, per germline. CDR3 loop: CASSDSPSGGGTDTQYF. In DNA form, the CDR3 reads TGTGCCAGCAGTGACTCGCCTAGCGGGGGGGGCACAGATACGCAGTATTTT.

This clonotype appeared a few times. The V call is TRBV20-1, the J call TRBJ2-7; possible D gene TRBD2, 7 bases. V gave up 5 bases and J gave up 3 bases, with 17 bases separating them. The CDR3 is 14 amino acids. CDR1 DFQATT and CDR2 SNEGSKA come from the germline V gene (reference sequence). The CDR3 nucleotides are TGCAGTGCTTCAAGCGGGGACATAAACTACGAGCAGTACTTC. This encodes CSASSGDINYEQYF.

This rearrangement joins TRBV29-1 to TRBJ1-1; no firm D call. Trimming removed 6 bases at V and 4 bases at J, with 15 bases between. The germline V gene has CDR1 SQVTM and CDR2 ANQGSEA. The length of the CDR3 is 13 residues. CDR3 protein: CSVSTRFSTEAFF. The DNA of the CDR3 is TGCAGCGTCTCTACTAGGTTCTCCACTGAAGCTTTCTTT. The entire variable domain, with the rest obtained from reference TRBV29-1 and TRBJ1-1, is as follows: SAVISQKPSRDICQRGTSLTIQCQVDSQVTMMFWYRQQPGQSLTLIATANQGSEATYESGFVIDKFPISRPNLTFSTLTVSNMSPEDSSIYLCSVSTRFSTEAFFGQGTRLTVV.

The chain employs TRBV18 and TRBJ1-3; 8 nucleotides align to TRBD1. Trimming took 2 bases from V and 0 from J; bases not matched to a gene: 3. Germline V gene data show CDR1 as KGHSH and CDR2 as LQKENI. The CDR3 contains 16 residues. The CDR3 coding sequence is TGTGCCAGCTCACCAGAGACAGGGGTCTCTGGAAACACCATATATTTT. Protein product: CASSPETGVSGNTIYF.

This clonotype occurred a few times. The chain has TRBV10-3 and TRBJ2-2, with 10 bases lining up with TRBD2. The CDR3 is 15 amino acids. Germline V gene data show CDR1 as ENHRY and CDR2 as SYGVKD. V shed 2 bases and J 7 bases; nucleotides not matched to a gene: 4. In nucleotides, the CDR3 is TGTGCCATCAGTGAGACTAGCGGGAAGGTCGGGGAGCTGTTTTTT. It yields the protein CAISETSGKVGELFF.

This sequence joins TRBV12-3 or TRBV12-4 and TRBJ2-3; the match to TRBD2 covers 12 bases. J was trimmed by 3 bases and V by 7 bases; bases with no gene match: 5. CDR3 length: 15 residues. The CDR3 DNA sequence: TGTGCCAGCATGACTAGCGGGGGTCGGACAGATACGCAGTATTTT. It codes for CASMTSGGRTDTQYF.

The chain couples TRBV27 to TRBJ1-1; D might be TRBD1 (5 bases). V was shortened by 7 bases and J by 1 base, with 10 bases between the two germline ends. Germline CDR1 reads MNHEY; CDR2 reads SMNVEV (reference sequence). This CDR3 spans 13 amino acids. Written as DNA, the CDR3 is TGTGCCAGCATGGTTGGGGGGAACACTGAAGCTTTCTTT. Translated: CASMVGGNTEAFF.

CDR3 in DNA: TGTGCCAGCAGTTTCCCCGGGGAGCTGTTTTTT. Amino acids: CASSFPGELFF. The V call is TRBV12-3 or TRBV12-4, the J call TRBJ2-2; no reliable D call. The germline V and J ends were trimmed by 3 bases and 6 bases, with 2 bases remaining between them. This CDR3 has 11 amino acids.

This clonotype was observed a handful of times. The chain employs TRBV7-9 and TRBJ2-7; either TRBD1 or TRBD2 may supply D (5 bases each). Germline V lookup: CDR1 SEHNR, CDR2 FQNEAQ (reference sequence). This CDR3 has 13 residues. V was shortened by 3 bases and J by 5 bases, with 11 bases between the two germline ends. CDR3 in DNA: TGTGCCAGCAGCTTTATGGGGCGGGACGAGCAGTACTTC. Protein sequence: CASSFMGRDEQYF.

V gene TRBV10-3 combines with J gene TRBJ2-3, with D unclear. The germline V and J ends were trimmed by 0 bases and 5 bases, with 9 bases remaining between them. CDR1 ENHRY and CDR2 SYGVKD come from the germline V gene. CDR3 size: 14 residues. CDR3 DNA sequence: TGTGCCATCAGTGAGTCGACACCAGAAGATACGCAGTATTTT. This translates into CAISESTPEDTQYF.

This clonotype turned up a few times. The chain is built from TRBV7-6 and TRBJ1-5; tentative D call: TRBD1 (6 bases). The V end lost 1 base, the J end lost 6 bases, and 13 bases lay between the germline ends. The CDR3 is 15 amino acids. Germline assignment: CDR1 SGHVS and CDR2 FNYEAQ. The CDR3 loop is CASSLEGGAGQPQHF. The CDR3 DNA is TGTGCCAGCAGCTTAGAAGGGGGGGCAGGTCAGCCCCAGCATTTT.

This clonotype was recorded a few times. The rearrangement joins TRBV12-3 or TRBV12-4 to TRBJ2-1, with TRBD1 identical over 8 bases. Losses at the gene ends were 5 bases for V and 6 bases for J; bases not matched to a gene: 3. The CDR3 loop spans 13 amino acids. CDR3 in amino acids: CASSGTGGNEQFF. DNA of the CDR3: TGTGCCAGCAGTGGAACAGGGGGCAATGAGCAGTTCTTC.

This clonotype appeared a few times. The J gene is TRBJ2-3, the V gene TRBV20-1; 9 nucleotides line up with TRBD2. Germline V gives CDR1 DFQATT, CDR2 SNEGSKA (reference sequence). The trim removed 0 bases at V and 2 bases at J, leaving 6 bases unmatched. This CDR3 region has 16 residues. The CDR3 region is CSARDRLAENTDTQYF. For the CDR3, the DNA is TGCAGTGCTAGAGATCGACTAGCGGAAAACACAGATACGCAGTATTTT.

The gene calls are TRBV3-1 and TRBJ1-1; no reliable D call. The V and J ends lost 0 bases and 3 bases respectively, with 8 bases between them. Looked up from germline, CDR1 is LGHDT and CDR2 is YNNKEL (reference sequence). The CDR3 extends over 14 amino acids. The CDR3: CASSQDTDHTEAFF. Here the CDR3 DNA reads TGTGCCAGCAGCCAAGATACGGACCACACTGAAGCTTTCTTT.

This clonotype was counted between two and nine times. This chain links TRBV19 with TRBJ1-2; D is perhaps TRBD1 (5 bases). This CDR3 comprises 13 residues. V dropped 3 bases and J dropped 5 bases, with 10 bases sitting between them. CDR1 is LNHDA, CDR2 SQIVND, per germline (reference sequence). This chain's CDR3 is CASSIGQRYGYTF. CDR3 nucleotide sequence: TGTGCCAGTAGTATCGGACAACGATATGGCTACACCTTC. Variable domain in full (rest from reference TRBV19 and TRBJ1-2): DGGITQSPKYLFRKEGQNVTLSCEQNLNHDAMYWYRQDPGQGLRLIYYSQIVNDFQKGDIAEGYSVSREKKESFPLTVTSAQKNPTAFYLCASSIGQRYGYTFGSGTRLTVV.

V and J are TRBV20-1 and TRBJ2-3; weak D call: TRBD2 (6 bases). From germline, CDR1 is DFQATT and CDR2 SNEGSKA (reference sequence). The CDR3 contains 14 residues. Trimming took off 2 bases at V and 2 bases at J, with 11 bases between the two ends. CDR3 DNA sequence: TGCAGTGCTAGATTCGCGGGGATCACAGATACGCAGTATTTT. It specifies CSARFAGITDTQYF.

The V gene is TRBV5-5, the J gene TRBJ1-1; 11 nucleotides match TRBD1. Per the germline V gene, CDR1 is SGHKS and CDR2 is YYEKEE (reference sequence). V dropped 0 bases and J dropped 6; count of bases not matched to a gene: 4. This CDR3 has 15 amino acids. The CDR3 coding sequence is TGTGCCAGCAGCTTGGAGGGGACAGGGGGAGCTGAAGCTTTCTTT. Amino acid sequence: CASSLEGTGGAEAFF.

V gene TRBV9 combines with J gene TRBJ2-1; D is possibly TRBD1 or TRBD2 (5 bases each). The V and J ends lost 0 bases and 0 bases respectively, with 7 bases between them. Germline CDR1 is SGDLS and CDR2 is YYNGEE. There are 15 residues in the CDR3. CDR3 sequence reads: CASSVDGGSYNEQFF. The CDR3 DNA is TGTGCCAGCAGCGTAGATGGGGGCTCCTACAATGAGCAGTTCTTC.